This is a list of T cell receptor beta chains from one sample in a study of response to subunit inactivated influenza vaccine. TCRdb recomputed calls from the RT-PCR reads with MiXCR, one row per CDR3 protein. The sample has 430,000 or so distinct CDR3 sequences, approximately 9.9% seen once. Sequenced material: PBMCs from blood, taken 45 days after vaccination. These receptors all stem from a middle-aged man who received an inactivated influenza vaccine. Each CDR3 is given with its conserved first and last residue. D genes are given only for firm matches. Some rows have no size entry. The others give once, few or many, or a class for an expanded clone.

few,TRBD1,TRBV25-1,TRBJ2-2,CASSDWDRANTGELFF,TGTGCCAGCAGTGATTGGGACAGGGCGAACACCGGGGAGCTGTTTTTT
.,.,TRBV12-3/TRBV12-4,TRBJ1-1,CASNPGGLTEAFF,TGTGCCAGCAACCCGGGAGGTTTGACTGAAGCTTTCTTT
few,.,TRBV20-1,TRBJ1-1,CSAHLFSGTSNTEAFF,TGCAGTGCTCACCTTTTCTCCGGGACTTCGAACACTGAAGCTTTCTTT
.,.,TRBV6-5,TRBJ2-5,CASSSSGIQETQYF,TGTGCCAGCAGTTCGTCGGGAATCCAAGAGACCCAGTACTTC
many,TRBD2,TRBV5-1,TRBJ2-2,CASSLGLALSGELFF,TGCGCCAGCAGCTTGGGACTAGCCCTGTCCGGGGAGCTGTTTTTT
.,.,TRBV20-1,TRBJ1-1,CSARGGRSGFTEAFF,TGCAGTGCTAGAGGGGGAAGGAGTGGCTTCACTGAAGCTTTCTTT
few,.,TRBV11-1,TRBJ2-2,CASSFGTTGELFF,TGTGCCAGCAGCTTCGGGACCACCGGGGAGCTGTTTTTT
.,.,TRBV28,TRBJ1-4,CASSLTGSWSEKLFF,TGTGCCAGCAGTTTAACCGGGAGTTGGTCTGAAAAACTGTTTTTT
.,TRBD1,TRBV12-3/TRBV12-4,TRBJ2-7,CASSYAGQGAYEQYF,TGTGCCAGCAGTTACGCGGGACAGGGGGCCTACGAGCAGTACTTC
few,TRBD2,TRBV9,TRBJ2-2,CASSVGREGPQYTGELFF,TGTGCCAGCAGCGTAGGGCGGGAGGGCCCTCAGTACACCGGGGAGCTGTTTTTT
few,.,TRBV4-2,TRBJ1-3,CASSRPDASGNTIYF,TGTGCCAGCAGCCGACCGGATGCCTCTGGAAACACCATATATTTT
.,.,TRBV6-1,TRBJ1-2,CASSLDNLMNYGYTF,TGTGCCAGCAGCTTGGACAATTTGATGAACTATGGCTACACCTTC
.,TRBD1,TRBV5-6,TRBJ2-4,CASTVARTGGPSAKNIQYF,TGTGCCAGCACCGTTGCCCGGACAGGGGGCCCGTCTGCCAAAAACATTCAGTACTTC
.,TRBD2,TRBV10-3,TRBJ2-5,CAISAGTSGGRQETQYF,TGTGCCATCAGTGCGGGGACTAGCGGGGGGCGGCAAGAGACCCAGTACTTC
few,.,TRBV29-1,TRBJ2-7,CSVEAADYEQYF,TGCAGCGTTGAAGCGGCAGACTACGAGCAGTACTTC
.,.,TRBV11-1,TRBJ2-7,CASSSRGRGMNQYF,TGTGCCAGCAGCTCCCGTGGGAGGGGGATGAACCAGTACTTC
few,.,TRBV5-1,TRBJ2-2,CASSRAKTANTGELFF,TGCGCCAGCAGCCGAGCTAAGACAGCGAACACCGGGGAGCTGTTTTTT
many,TRBD1,TRBV29-1,TRBJ2-3,CSVDPDRPNTDTQYF,TGCAGCGTTGACCCGGACAGGCCCAACACAGATACGCAGTATTTT
.,TRBD2,TRBV7-9,TRBJ2-3,CASSLSGTRSTDTQYF,TGTGCCAGCAGCTTATCCGGGACTAGAAGCACAGATACGCAGTATTTT
many,TRBD2,TRBV6-5,TRBJ2-1,CASSLGEGSYNEQFF,TGTGCCAGCAGTTTAGGGGAGGGGTCCTACAATGAGCAGTTCTTC
few,.,TRBV11-1,TRBJ2-1,CASSLEGKNEQFF,TGTGCCAGCAGCTTAGAGGGCAAGAATGAGCAGTTCTTC
few,.,TRBV6-1,TRBJ1-6,CASSNYRVLGSPLHF,TGTGCCAGCAGTAATTACAGGGTATTGGGTTCACCCCTCCACTTT
many,.,TRBV4-1,TRBJ1-2,CASSQGTGNYGYTF,TGCGCCAGCAGCCAAGGCACGGGAAACTATGGCTACACCTTC
many,.,TRBV5-5,TRBJ2-7,CASSPRTATYEQYF,TGTGCCAGCAGCCCACGGACCGCTACCTACGAGCAGTACTTC
.,.,TRBV6-4,TRBJ2-7,CASSDSTPQNRSEQYF,TGTGCCAGCAGTGACTCGACGCCACAAAACCGCTCCGAGCAGTACTTC
many,TRBD1,TRBV10-3,TRBJ2-2,CAIKDRLDTGELFF,TGTGCCATCAAGGACAGGTTGGACACCGGGGAGCTGTTTTTT
.,.,TRBV3-1,TRBJ2-2,CASRPGGSNTGELFF,TGTGCCAGCAGGCCCGGTGGTTCGAACACCGGGGAGCTGTTTTTT
few,TRBD1,TRBV7-2,TRBJ2-7,CASSVQGQNSYEQYF,TGTGCCAGCAGCGTCCAGGGACAGAACTCCTACGAGCAGTACTTC
.,.,TRBV4-1,TRBJ2-1,CASSPTLGWNEQFF,TGCGCCAGCAGCCCGACGCTCGGTTGGAATGAGCAGTTCTTC
few,.,TRBV2,TRBJ2-7,CATILGGRGEQYF,TGTGCCACCATATTGGGGGGAAGAGGCGAGCAGTACTTC
many,.,TRBV6-1,TRBJ2-1,CASSAYRSSLVQFF,TGTGCCAGCAGCGCCTACCGATCCTCGCTTGTGCAGTTCTTC
few,.,TRBV20-1,TRBJ2-1,CSARTPYMGGPNNEQFF,TGCAGTGCTAGGACCCCGTATATGGGCGGACCGAACAATGAGCAGTTCTTC
many,.,TRBV7-9,TRBJ2-3,CASRKPRGRGTDTQYF,TGTGCCAGCAGAAAACCGCGGGGGCGCGGCACAGATACGCAGTATTTT
few,TRBD2,TRBV4-3,TRBJ2-2,CASSQEGGDGRFTGELFF,TGCGCCAGCAGCCAAGAGGGAGGTGACGGGAGGTTCACCGGGGAGCTGTTTTTT
many,.,TRBV5-5,TRBJ1-3,CASRTAGNTIYF,TGTGCCAGCAGGACGGCTGGAAACACCATATATTTT
.,.,TRBV6-5,TRBJ1-2,CASSYRGGGNYGYTF,TGTGCCAGCAGTTATCGAGGCGGGGGCAACTATGGCTACACCTTC
.,.,TRBV15,TRBJ2-1,CATSKDKAEREQFF,TGTGCCACCAGCAAGGACAAGGCTGAGCGGGAGCAGTTCTTC
few,.,TRBV28,TRBJ2-4,CASSFRVIDGNKNIQYF,TGTGCCAGCAGTTTCCGTGTCATCGACGGTAACAAAAACATTCAGTACTTC
few,.,TRBV12-3/TRBV12-4,TRBJ2-7,CASASRLEDYEQYF,TGTGCCAGCGCCTCCCGTCTAGAAGACTACGAGCAGTACTTC
few,.,TRBV7-9,TRBJ2-3,CASSLAGPTERTDTQYF,TGTGCCAGCAGCTTAGCGGGACCCACAGAACGGACAGATACGCAGTATTTT
.,TRBD1,TRBV5-1,TRBJ1-1,CASGSGGDTEAFF,TGCGCCAGCGGATCAGGGGGAGACACTGAAGCTTTCTTT
.,.,TRBV3-1,TRBJ1-2,CASSLVLGANYGYTF,TGTGCCAGCAGCCTGGTTTTGGGGGCCAACTATGGCTACACCTTC
.,.,TRBV6-1,TRBJ2-2,CASLRTGRTGELFF,TGTGCCAGCCTCAGAACCGGAAGGACCGGGGAGCTGTTTTTT
.,.,TRBV20-1,TRBJ2-5,CSAGRAETQYF,TGCAGTGCAGGCAGGGCGGAGACCCAGTACTTC
few,TRBD1,TRBV20-1,TRBJ2-3,CCARDLRDSESTDTQYF,TGCTGCGCTAGAGATTTAAGGGACAGTGAGTCCACAGATACGCAGTATTTT
few,.,TRBV10-3,TRBJ2-1,CAISESGTPNEQFF,TGTGCCATCAGTGAGTCAGGAACACCAAATGAGCAGTTCTTC
many,.,TRBV20-1,TRBJ2-7,CSARGGWEQYF,TGCAGTGCTAGAGGCGGGTGGGAGCAGTACTTC
.,.,TRBV7-9,TRBJ2-1,CASSYWRANLSYNEQFF,TGTGCCAGCAGCTATTGGAGGGCCAACCTCAGCTACAATGAGCAGTTCTTC
few,.,TRBV6-1,TRBJ2-5,CASSEAPRGKAVAPYQETQYF,TGTGCCAGCAGTGAAGCGCCGCGGGGAAAGGCTGTGGCTCCGTACCAAGAGACCCAGTACTTC
.,TRBD1,TRBV30,TRBJ1-3,CAWRVGTVQSPIYF,TGTGCCTGGAGGGTAGGGACAGTCCAGAGCCCCATATATTTT
few,TRBD1,TRBV6-5,TRBJ2-6,CASSLQGADGANVLTF,TGTGCCAGCAGTCTACAGGGGGCTGACGGGGCCAACGTCCTGACTTTC
.,TRBD1,TRBV5-1,TRBJ2-7,CASSRRTGSYEQYF,TGCGCCAGCAGCCGCCGGACAGGGTCCTACGAGCAGTACTTC
few,.,TRBV6-5,TRBJ1-5,CASSYSIRGRYSNQPQHF,TGTGCCAGCAGTTACTCGATAAGGGGACGGTATAGCAATCAGCCCCAGCATTTT